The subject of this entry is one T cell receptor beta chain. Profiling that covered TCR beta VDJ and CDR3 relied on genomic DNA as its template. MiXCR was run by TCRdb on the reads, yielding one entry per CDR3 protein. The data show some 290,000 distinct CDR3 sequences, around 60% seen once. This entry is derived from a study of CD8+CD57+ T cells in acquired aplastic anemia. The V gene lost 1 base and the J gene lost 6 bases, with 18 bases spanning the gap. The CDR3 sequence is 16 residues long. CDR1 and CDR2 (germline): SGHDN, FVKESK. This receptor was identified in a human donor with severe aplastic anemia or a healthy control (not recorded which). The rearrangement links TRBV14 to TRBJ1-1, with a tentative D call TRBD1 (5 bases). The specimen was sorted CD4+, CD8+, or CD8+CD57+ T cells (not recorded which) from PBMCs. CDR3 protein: CASSQGVGTFGAEAFF. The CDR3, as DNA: TGTGCCAGCAGCCAAGGGGTGGGGACCTTTGGCGCTGAAGCTTTCTTT.